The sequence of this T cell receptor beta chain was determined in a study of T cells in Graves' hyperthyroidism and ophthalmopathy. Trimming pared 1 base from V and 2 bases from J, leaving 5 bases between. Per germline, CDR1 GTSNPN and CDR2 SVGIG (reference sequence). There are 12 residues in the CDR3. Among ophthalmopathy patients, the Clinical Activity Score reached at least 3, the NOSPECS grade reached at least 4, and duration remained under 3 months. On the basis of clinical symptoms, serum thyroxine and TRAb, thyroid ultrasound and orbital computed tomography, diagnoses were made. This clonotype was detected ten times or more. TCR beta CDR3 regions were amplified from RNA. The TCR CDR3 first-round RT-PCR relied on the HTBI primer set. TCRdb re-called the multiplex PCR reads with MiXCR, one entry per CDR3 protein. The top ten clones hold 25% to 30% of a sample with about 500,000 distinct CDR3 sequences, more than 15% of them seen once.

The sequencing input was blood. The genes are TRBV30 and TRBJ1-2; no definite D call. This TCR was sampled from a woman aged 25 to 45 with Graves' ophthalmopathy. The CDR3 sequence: CAWSDGNYGYTF. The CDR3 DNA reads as TGTGCCTGGAGTGACGGGAACTATGGCTACACCTTC.